The rows below give T cell receptor beta chains drawn from one sample of a study of response to subunit inactivated influenza vaccine. TCRdb re-called the RT-PCR reads through MiXCR, storing one row per CDR3 protein. This repertoire shows around 710,000 distinct CDR3 sequences, roughly 13% found once; its top ten account for 6.5% to 8.5%. The material sequenced was PBMCs from blood, taken 14 days before vaccination. These receptors were obtained from a man between 50 and 59 years old who received an inactivated influenza vaccine. Both conserved end residues are part of each CDR3. Each record gives: V gene, CDR3 protein.

TRBV12-3/TRBV12-4,CASTKSGGLYGYTF
TRBV30,CAWSAGTQASTDTQYF
TRBV28,CASSLKLTEAFF
TRBV20-1,CSARDWASGNEQFF
TRBV10-3,CAISNDLNTEAFF
TRBV10-3,CAIRPDRDTSPLHF
TRBV5-5,CASSGRGAGAGDNEQFF
TRBV12-3/TRBV12-4,CASRTGAFGELFF
TRBV5-1,CASSSTGSMNTEAFF
TRBV6-2/TRBV6-3,CASSYGRRGTEAFF
TRBV20-1,CSARDPSGSLDEQFF
TRBV5-6,CASSDVLAGTIFLLPSTDTQYF
TRBV7-9,CASSRTGQSPEAFF
TRBV11-2,CASSLPRESNTGELFF
TRBV10-3,CAIGQGPNEKLFF